The present entry profiles one T cell receptor (beta chain) with its context. The target antigen is unknown. This CDR3 has 13 residues. Per germline, CDR1 KGHSH and CDR2 LQKENI. V lost 5 bases, J lost 9 bases, and 14 bases lay in between. This entry is derived from a study of shared clonotypes between healthy human individuals. Points from the study as a whole: Owing to a small donor count, the genetic and exposure-history diversity represented was limited. The authors sampled blood alone, and tissue repertoires likely differ.

The study drew all its donors from Caucasian adults living in Nashville, Tennessee. PCR replicates performed on unsorted PBMC used roughly 300 ng DNA, 25,000 to 35,000 T cell genomes. Here immunoSEQ multiplex PCR was the method, and the copy in TCRdb shows in-frame clones only, minus some. This sample has about 560,000 clones, with around 76% found just once. The sequence was collected from a woman in her forties in good health. Some clones in this sample may be carry-over from other donors' samples. The sequenced material came from PBMCs. This rearrangement joins TRBV18 to TRBJ1-5, with a tentative D call TRBD1 (5 bases). As DNA, the CDR3 is TGTGCCAGCTCAACAGGAGGGGCGTCGCCCCAGCATTTT. The encoded protein is CASSTGGASPQHF.